This T cell receptor beta chain is from a study of blood T cell repertoires in COVID-19. Across the study: Sources were T cells, B-cell-depleted T cells, or PBMCs; the material itself was cDNA or gDNA.

CDR3 size: 17 residues. CDR1 SGHRS and CDR2 YFSETQ come from the germline V gene. The V segment lost 6 bases and the J segment 5 bases; nucleotides outside the gene matches: 15. Repertoires were generated with immunoSEQ multiplex PCR, while TCRdb's copy carries only in-frame clones and drops some. The sample lists 150,000 to 250,000 clones; approximately 86% were seen once. The receptor was isolated from a woman aged 25 to 39 who had recovered from COVID-19. Input material: PBMCs or T cells enriched from blood (not recorded which). V and J are TRBV5-1 and TRBJ2-2; 8 nucleotides agree with TRBD2. In DNA, the CDR3 is TGCGCCAGCACCAACTTGCTAGCGGGCGACGGGACCGGGGAGCTGTTTTTT. It is translated as CASTNLLAGDGTGELFF.